Listed here are 5 T cell receptor beta chains from one sample, sequenced in a study of blood T cells in healthy people across ages. The authors ran a second PCR of about 7 to 11 cycles using a sample-barcoded 5' primer and a J-beta primer mix. MiXCR, applied by TCRdb to the 5' RACE reads, yields one record per CDR3 protein. The sample lists roughly 700,000 distinct CDR3 sequences, around a quarter seen once, with 9.4% in the top ten. The data were also submitted as part of a second study, on T cells of mothers and their children.

Sample: blood. The receptors were sampled from a boy between 10 and 17 years old in good health.

The chain is built from TRBV5-1 and TRBJ1-4; D not certain. The CDR3 length is 16 residues. Trimming removed 4 bases from V and 8 bases from J, with 21 bases in between. CDR1 SGHRS and CDR2 YFSETQ come from the germline V gene. The CDR3, as DNA: TGCGCCAGCAGCGAGGGCCGGCTGGGCCTTCGGGAAAAACTGTTTTTT. Translated: CASSEGRLGLREKLFF. The full variable domain, rest sourced from reference TRBV5-1 and TRBJ1-4, is KAGVTQTPRYLIKTRGQQVTLSCSPISGHRSVSWYQQTPGQGLQFLFEYFSETQRNKGNFPGRFSGRQFSNSRSEMNVSTLELGDSALYLCASSEGRLGLREKLFFGSGTQLSVL.

This clonotype has just a few counts. The V call is TRBV4-2, the J call TRBJ2-2; 8 bases map to TRBD2. The CDR3 length is 15 residues. Looked up from germline, CDR1 is LGHNA and CDR2 is YNFKEQ. Trimming removed 1 base from V and 7 bases from J; junction bases left unmatched: 5. In DNA, the CDR3 is TGTGCCAGCAGCCAAGTCGGGAGGGGCGGCGGGGAGCTGTTTTTT. Residues: CASSQVGRGGGELFF.

As for this clonotype: Given a much more abundant clone one base away, this may be a read error. The gene calls are TRBV3-1 and TRBJ2-5; D tentatively fits TRBD1 or TRBD2 (5 bases each). Germline CDR1 reads LGHDT; CDR2 reads YNNKEL (reference sequence). The CDR3 extends over 10 amino acids. CDR3: CASRGETPYF. CDR3 sequence (DNA): TGTGCCAGCAGGGGGGAGACCCCGTACTTC.

The chain uses TRBV28 and TRBJ2-5, with D possibly TRBD2 on 6 matching bases. The germline V gene has CDR1 MDHEN and CDR2 SYDVKM. The CDR3 has 17 residues. The V end lost 2 bases, the J end lost 5 bases, and 21 bases lay between the germline ends. The CDR3 here is CASSLARSRELGETQYF. The CDR3 DNA reads TGTGCCAGCAGTTTAGCCCGGAGCCGGGAGCTTGGGGAGACCCAGTACTTC.

The genes are TRBV2 and TRBJ1-1; 9 nucleotides match TRBD1. V was pared by 6 bases and J by 6 bases, with 5 bases of the junction left unmatched. The CDR3 consists of 13 residues. Germline-derived CDR1 and CDR2 are SNHLY and FYNNEI. The CDR3 protein is CASSVTGGSEAFF. Written as DNA, the CDR3 is TGTGCCAGCAGCGTTACAGGGGGCTCTGAAGCTTTCTTT. The variable domain in full, completed from reference TRBV2 and TRBJ1-1, reads EPEVTQTPSHQVTQMGQEVILRCVPISNHLYFYWYRQILGQKVEFLVSFYNNEISEKSEIFDDQFSVERPDGSNFTLKIRSTKLEDSAMYFCASSVTGGSEAFFGQGTRLTVV.